This TCR beta chain is from a study of cytomegalovirus exposure and HLA in healthy donors. Background on the study: Earlier work reported 90 million to 120 million unique TCR beta sequences from some 170 million T cells.

Study-wide findings and caveats: The study recorded 150 to 200 TCR beta chains that were cytomegalovirus-associated. Most of the TCR beta V segments (in an earlier analysis) were productive either about 90% or about 30% of the time. V- and J-gene trimming of TCR beta was linked (in a later analysis) to a missense DCLRE1C variant.

PCR amplification relied on 60 Vbeta primers (plus 13 Jbeta primers). Profiling relied on immunoSEQ multiplex PCR, and the TCRdb table lists in-frame clones only, not all of them. This sample's clone table lists about 140,000 clones. About this clone itself: Its antigen is unknown.

The CDR3 has 13 amino acids. The germline V gene has CDR1 LNHDA and CDR2 SQIVND (reference sequence). Trimming shortened V by 7 bases and J by 11 bases, and 19 bases separated the two germline ends. This chain uses TRBV19 with TRBJ2-3, with D possibly being TRBD2 (5 bases). Sequencing used PBMCs. This receptor was taken from a woman in her late teens or twenties in good health and CMV-seronegative. DNA for the CDR3: TGTGCCAGTAACCCCGGTAGCGTGGGCCTGCAGTATTTT. Its protein is CASNPGSVGLQYF.